The sequence of this T cell receptor (beta chain) was determined in a study of human T cells and chemical hapten exposure. Regarding the study as a whole: Patch test score was positively correlated with the counts of TCRs that had expanded at PT1. Large CDR3 similarity clusters arose significantly more often from expanded TCRs than from controls.

This sample's time point: pre-sensitization, week 0. Treatment meaning: therapeutic diphenylcyclopropenone sensitization with weekly scalp DPC. This clonotype was seen at least ten times. What it recognizes is unknown. V was shortened by 4 bases and J by 1 base, with 10 bases between the two germline ends. This CDR3 has 14 amino acids. Germline CDR1 is SGHTA and CDR2 is FQGNSA. In the library, unique molecular identifiers were attached to individual cDNA molecules. TCRdb used MiXCR to reprocess the RACE reads, holding one entry per CDR3 protein. The sample holds about 250,000 distinct CDR3 sequences; just under 8% are singletons and the top ten take approximately 1.2%.

This receptor was obtained from a man younger than 30 with alopecia areata. Some clones in this sample may be carry-over from other donors' samples. The input for sequencing was whole blood, taken in connection with sensitization to the hapten diphenylcyclopropenone (DPC). This chain connects TRBV7-2 to TRBJ2-5, with a weak D call TRBD2 (5 bases). CDR3 coding DNA: TGTGCCAGCAGCTGGTCACGGGGCCAAGAGACCCAGTACTTC. Protein product: CASSWSRGQETQYF.